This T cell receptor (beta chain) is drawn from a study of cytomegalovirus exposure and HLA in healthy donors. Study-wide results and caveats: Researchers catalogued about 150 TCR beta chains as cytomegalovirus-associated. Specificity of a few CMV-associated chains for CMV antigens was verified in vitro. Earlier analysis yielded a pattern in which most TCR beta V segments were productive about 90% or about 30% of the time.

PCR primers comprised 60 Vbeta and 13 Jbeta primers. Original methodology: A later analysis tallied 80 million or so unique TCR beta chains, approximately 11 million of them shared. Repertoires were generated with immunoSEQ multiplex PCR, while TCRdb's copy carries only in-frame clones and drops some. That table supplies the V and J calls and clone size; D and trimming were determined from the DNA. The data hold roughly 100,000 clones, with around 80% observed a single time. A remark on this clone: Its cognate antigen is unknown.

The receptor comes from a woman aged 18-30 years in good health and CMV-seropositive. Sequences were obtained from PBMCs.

The CDR3 spells CARTPCPTGGSYNEQFF. Written as DNA, the CDR3 is TGTGCCAGGACACCCTGCCCGACAGGGGGCTCCTACAATGAGCAGTTCTTC. This chain connects TRBV19 to TRBJ2-1; 9 nucleotides align to TRBD1. V shed 9 bases and J 0 bases; nucleotides not matched to a gene: 12. Germline lookup yields CDR1 LNHDA and CDR2 SQIVND (reference sequence). The length of the CDR3 is 17 residues.